This TCR beta chain originates from a study of blood T cell repertoires in COVID-19. The CDR3 loop spans 11 amino acids. The germline gives CDR1 GTSNPN, CDR2 SVGIG (reference sequence). With 4 bases removed from V and 4 bases from J, the gap between germline ends came to 7 bases. Data came from immunoSEQ multiplex PCR; TCRdb stores just in-frame clones and leaves some out. The profile shows 200,000 to 250,000 clones, about 90% of them singletons. The sequence came from a young man who had been exposed to COVID-19. The sample consisted of PBMCs or T cells enriched from blood (not recorded which). The chain combines TRBV30 with TRBJ1-1; no reliable D call. The CDR3 DNA reads as TGTGCCTGGAACGGAGCCACTGAAGCTTTCTTT. Its protein product is CAWNGATEAFF.